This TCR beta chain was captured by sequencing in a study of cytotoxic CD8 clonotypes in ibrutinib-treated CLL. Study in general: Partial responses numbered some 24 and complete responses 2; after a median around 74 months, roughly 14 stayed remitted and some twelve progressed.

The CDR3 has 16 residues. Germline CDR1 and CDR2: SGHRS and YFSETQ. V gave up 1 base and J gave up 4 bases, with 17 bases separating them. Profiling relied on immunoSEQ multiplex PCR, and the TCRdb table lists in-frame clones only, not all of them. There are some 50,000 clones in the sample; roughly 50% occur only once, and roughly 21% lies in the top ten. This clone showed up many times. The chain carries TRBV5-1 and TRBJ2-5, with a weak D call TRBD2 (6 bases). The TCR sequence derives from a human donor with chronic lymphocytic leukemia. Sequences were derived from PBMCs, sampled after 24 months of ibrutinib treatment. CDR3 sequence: CASSLFGPGGRETQYF. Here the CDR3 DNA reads TGCGCCAGCAGCTTGTTCGGGCCCGGAGGGAGAGAGACCCAGTACTTC.